This paragraph reports one TCR beta chain. The V and J ends lost 6 bases and 1 base, in that order; junction bases with no gene match: 8. CDR3 length equals 16 residues. From germline, CDR1 is DFQATT and CDR2 SNEGSKA (reference sequence). Next came a second PCR, run for about 7 to 12 cycles, which used a sample-barcoded 5' primer along with a J-beta primer mix. TCRdb reprocessed the 5' RACE reads with MiXCR, giving one entry per CDR3 protein. The sample yields 730,000 or so distinct CDR3 sequences, more than 40% seen once. This entry is derived from a study of blood T cells in healthy people across ages.

The sequence came from a woman aged 55 to 70 in good health. The genes are TRBV20-1 and TRBJ2-2; 10 nucleotides match TRBD2. Sequenced material: blood. The CDR3 is CSAVLAGVKNTGELFF. CDR3 sequence (DNA): TGCAGTGCGGTGCTAGCGGGAGTGAAGAACACCGGGGAGCTGTTTTTT.